These 13 T cell receptor beta chains were all obtained from the same sample, sequenced in a study of a mutant IDH1 vaccine in newly diagnosed glioma. Their antigen targets remain unknown. Time point here: week 47, end of study. Alongside topical imiquimod, each dose of vaccine comprised 300 ug of mutant IDH1 20-mer peptide. Here immunoSEQ multiplex PCR was the method, and the copy in TCRdb shows in-frame clones only, minus some. This repertoire shows about 56,000 clones, about 79% found once; its top ten account for 5% to 6.5%. This sample comprised PBMCs, obtained from a glioma patient whose treatment included an IDH1 peptide vaccine. The receptor set was obtained from a man aged 50 or older with glioma.

The rearrangement joins TRBV4-3 to TRBJ2-2; maybe TRBD2 (5 bases). The CDR3 is 16 amino acids. The V gene lost 1 base and the J gene lost 2 bases, with 11 bases spanning the gap. Germline CDR1 is LGHNA and CDR2 is YSLEER. CDR3 DNA: TGCGCCAGCAGCCAAGCCACGGGGAGAAACACCGGGGAGCTGTTTTTT. Its protein is CASSQATGRNTGELFF.

This chain's CDR3 is CASSVDRGLQETQYF. In DNA, the CDR3 is TGTGCCAGCAGCGTGGACAGGGGGCTCCAAGAGACCCAGTACTTC. This sequence joins TRBV9 and TRBJ2-5; 11 bases are a match to TRBD1. The V and J ends lost 2 bases and 1 base, in that order; junction bases with no gene match: 1. This CDR3 region has 15 residues. The germline V gene encodes CDR1 SGDLS and CDR2 YYNGEE.

The gene calls are TRBV10-1 and TRBJ2-7; D is uncertain. V lost 2 bases and J lost 1, with 6 bases in between. Germline CDR1 WNHNN, CDR2 SYGVQD (reference sequence). This CDR3 contains 13 residues. The CDR3 region is CASSEGRSYEQYF. Written as DNA, the CDR3 is TGCGCCAGCAGTGAGGGACGGTCCTACGAGCAGTACTTC.

There are a few counts of this clone. The CDR3 coding sequence is TGTGCCAGCAGCGTAGGCGTTACAGCCGTCACCGGGGAGCTGTTTTTT. Its protein is CASSVGVTAVTGELFF. This chain links TRBV9 with TRBJ2-2; no clear D gene. Germline CDR1 SGDLS, CDR2 YYNGEE. V gave up 0 bases and J gave up 4 bases, with 13 bases separating them. CDR3 length: 16 amino acids.

The chain carries TRBV15 and TRBJ2-7; D might be TRBD2 (5 bases). CDR3 length equals 14 residues. V was clipped by 0 bases and J by 3 bases, with 9 bases between them. CDR1 and CDR2 from the germline V gene are LNHNV and YYDKDF (reference sequence). This CDR3 reads CATSRDIGGYEQYF. The CDR3, as DNA: TGTGCCACCAGCAGAGATATCGGAGGCTACGAGCAGTACTTC.

The sample holds a few counts of this clone. The chain has TRBV4-2 and TRBJ1-1; D unresolved. Trimming stripped 1 base from V and 2 bases from J, with 5 bases between. Germline V CDR1 and CDR2: LGHNA, YNFKEQ. The CDR3 loop spans 13 amino acids. CDR3 amino acids: CASSQGANTEAFF. The DNA of the CDR3 is TGTGCCAGCAGCCAAGGCGCCAACACTGAAGCTTTCTTT.

CDR3 DNA: TGTGCCAGCAGCCAAATAGACAGGGCAGACTATGGCTACACCTTC. Translating gives CASSQIDRADYGYTF. This chain links TRBV14 with TRBJ1-2; 7 bases fit TRBD1. The J segment lost 3 bases and the V segment lost 2 bases, leaving 6 bases of the junction unmatched. The CDR3 consists of 15 residues. Germline values: CDR1 SGHDN, CDR2 FVKESK.

The chain links TRBV9 to TRBJ1-4; D uncertain. The CDR3 is made up of 13 amino acids. Germline V CDR1 and CDR2: SGDLS, YYNGEE. The V end was cut by 3 bases, the J end by 0 bases, with 3 bases between. The CDR3 sequence: CASSGSTNEKLFF. The DNA for the CDR3 is TGTGCCAGCAGCGGGTCAACTAATGAAAAACTGTTTTTT.

The sample holds one count of this clone. Other DNA sequences within the sample encode an identical CDR3. V gene TRBV5-1 combines with J gene TRBJ2-5; tentatively, D is TRBD1 or TRBD2 (5 bases each). The CDR3 is 14 residues long. Trimming stripped 2 bases from V and 5 bases from J, with 13 bases between. Germline V gene lookup returns CDR1 SGHRS and CDR2 YFSETQ. The CDR3 loop reads CASSLRDPGETQYF. In DNA form, the CDR3 reads TGCGCCAGCAGCTTAAGGGACCCGGGGGAGACCCAGTACTTC. Variable domain in full (rest from reference TRBV5-1 and TRBJ2-5): KAGVTQTPRYLIKTRGQQVTLSCSPISGHRSVSWYQQTPGQGLQFLFEYFSETQRNKGNFPGRFSGRQFSNSRSEMNVSTLELGDSALYLCASSLRDPGETQYFGPGTRLLVL.

This rearrangement joins TRBV4-1 to TRBJ2-5; D ambiguous. Germline-derived CDR1 and CDR2 are MGHRA and YSYEKL. This CDR3 comprises 13 residues. V dropped 1 base and J dropped 7 bases, with 10 bases sitting between them. CDR3 amino acids: CASSQGRTGTQYF. In DNA form, the CDR3 reads TGCGCCAGCAGCCAAGGGCGAACTGGGACCCAGTACTTC.

The chain is built from TRBV6-5 and TRBJ1-4; D remains ambiguous. Trimming cost V 4 bases and J 3 bases, with 6 bases left between them. CDR3 length: 13 amino acids. Germline V gene lookup returns CDR1 MNHEY and CDR2 SVGAGI. CDR3 sequence (DNA): TGTGCCAGCAGTTTCCGACCTAATGAAAAACTGTTTTTT. This gives the protein CASSFRPNEKLFF.

V gene TRBV10-3 combines with J gene TRBJ1-6; 8 bases are a match to TRBD1. The CDR3 extends over 15 amino acids. In germline, CDR1 is ENHRY, CDR2 SYGVKD. V lost 4 bases and J lost 10; bases outside the gene matches: 9. The CDR3 bases are TGTGCCATCAGTGTGGACAGGGAGGGGAGATCACCCCTCCACTTT. This sequence encodes CAISVDREGRSPLHF.

V and J are TRBV29-1 and TRBJ2-1; 13 bases are shared with TRBD2. Germline-derived CDR1 and CDR2 are SQVTM and ANQGSEA. The length of the CDR3 is 15 residues. J lost 5 bases, V lost 4 bases, and 5 bases had no gene match. CDR3 DNA sequence: TGCAGCGTTGCGGGGACTAGCGGGGACCACAATGAGCAGTTCTTC. This gives the protein CSVAGTSGDHNEQFF.